The 21 T cell receptor beta chains below all came from one sample that was sequenced in a study of T cell responses to AZD1222 COVID-19 vaccine. The assay was immunoSEQ multiplex PCR, and TCRdb's table has in-frame clones only and misses some. The sample includes over 140,000 clones, roughly 92% seen only once; the top ten take roughly 5.1%. Sequencing used peripheral blood, obtained on day 0 of AZD1222 vaccination. The receptor set was obtained from an adult in good health.

This clone is a singleton in its sample. V gene TRBV4-2 combines with J gene TRBJ2-3; D possibly corresponds to TRBD2 (6 bases). V was clipped by 0 bases and J by 1 base, with 8 bases between them. The CDR3 contains 15 residues. CDR1 and CDR2 (germline): LGHNA, YNFKEQ. CDR3 in amino acids: CASSQDIAGTDTQYF. In DNA, the CDR3 is TGTGCCAGCAGCCAAGATATAGCGGGCACAGATACGCAGTATTTT.

This chain joins TRBV11-3 and TRBJ2-2; 10 nucleotides match TRBD2. Trimming removed 2 bases from V and 5 bases from J; junction bases left unmatched: 5. The V gene's germline CDR1 is SGHNT and CDR2 YENEEA. The CDR3 runs to 16 residues. CDR3: CASSLLAGGGTGELFF. The CDR3 DNA sequence: TGTGCCAGCAGCTTATTAGCGGGAGGAGGGACCGGGGAGCTGTTTTTT.

The chain couples TRBV4-1 to TRBJ1-2, with D unresolved. V was clipped by 2 bases and J by 6 bases, with 16 bases between them. Germline V gives CDR1 MGHRA, CDR2 YSYEKL. This CDR3 region has 15 residues. The CDR3: CASSQRVYTPHGYTF. In DNA form, the CDR3 reads TGCGCCAGCAGCCAAAGGGTCTACACCCCCCATGGCTACACCTTC.

The chain is built from TRBV5-1 and TRBJ1-1, with TRBD1 as a possible D gene (5 bases). Trimming took off 0 bases at V and 3 bases at J, with 15 bases between the two ends. CDR3 length equals 16 residues. Per the germline V gene, CDR1 is SGHRS and CDR2 is YFSETQ. The CDR3 DNA follows: TGCGCCAGCAGCTTGGTGGGGACGGGCCTACACACTGAAGCTTTCTTT. This sequence encodes CASSLVGTGLHTEAFF.

The gene calls are TRBV18 and TRBJ2-7; the match to TRBD1 covers 7 bases. The V gene's germline CDR1 is KGHSH and CDR2 LQKENI. The CDR3 has 12 residues. Germline trimming cut 5 bases from V and 5 bases from J; bases unmatched to any gene: 3. This CDR3 is CASSVQGDEQYF. CDR3 nucleotide sequence: TGTGCCAGCTCAGTCCAGGGGGACGAGCAGTACTTC.

The chain joins TRBV6-6 to TRBJ1-5; a possible D gene is TRBD1 (5 bases). This CDR3 is built from 16 residues. The V end was cut by 10 bases, the J end by 2 bases, with 21 bases between. Germline assignment: CDR1 MNHNY and CDR2 SVGAGI (reference sequence). CDR3 DNA: TGTGCCACCATGACCCGCGGGGGTATGGGCAATCAGCCCCAGCATTTT. This encodes CATMTRGGMGNQPQHF.

This chain links TRBV7-2 with TRBJ2-7; 8 bases match TRBD2. V lost 4 bases, J lost 9 bases, and 17 bases stayed unmatched. Germline V gives CDR1 SGHTA, CDR2 FQGNSA. The CDR3 length is 16 residues. The chain's CDR3 is CASSSRLAGLNYGQYF. The CDR3 region has the DNA TGTGCCAGCAGCTCCCGGTTAGCGGGATTAAATTATGGGCAGTACTTC.

The J gene is TRBJ1-4, the V gene TRBV6-2 or TRBV6-3; 9 bases map to TRBD1. The CDR3 covers 15 residues. The ends lost 2 bases at V and 6 bases at J; junction bases unmatched: 4. The germline V gene has CDR1 MNHEY and CDR2 SVGEGT. In nucleotides, the CDR3 is TGTGCCAGCAGTTACGCGGGACAGGGTGATGAAAAACTGTTTTTT. Its protein product is CASSYAGQGDEKLFF.

This chain links TRBV4-1 with TRBJ2-1; D may be TRBD1 (6 bases). Germline CDR1 is MGHRA and CDR2 is YSYEKL. This CDR3 is built from 15 residues. The V gene lost 2 bases and the J gene lost 12 bases, with 20 bases spanning the gap. The CDR3 region has the DNA TGCGCCAGCAGCCAATTGGGACACGCTTATGTCAGGCAGTTCTTC. Protein sequence: CASSQLGHAYVRQFF.

This clone came up once. The chain combines TRBV7-9 with TRBJ1-4, with TRBD1 as a possible D gene (5 bases). The CDR3 length is 14 residues. V was pared by 5 bases and J by 7 bases, with 14 bases between. Per the germline V gene, CDR1 is SEHNR and CDR2 is FQNEAQ (reference sequence). The CDR3 here is CASSPRGGFEKLFF. CDR3 in DNA: TGTGCCAGCAGCCCCCGGGGCGGGTTTGAAAAACTGTTTTTT.

The chain employs TRBV4-2 and TRBJ2-2; 11 nucleotides line up with TRBD2. The CDR3 length is 19 residues. With V trimmed by 0 bases and J by 4 bases, 10 bases remained unmatched. Germline V gene data show CDR1 as LGHNA and CDR2 as YNFKEQ. The CDR3 loop is CASSQDLRGTSGFTGELFF. CDR3 DNA sequence: TGTGCCAGCAGCCAAGATCTTAGGGGGACTAGCGGTTTCACCGGGGAGCTGTTTTTT.

The gene calls are TRBV19 and TRBJ1-3; D remains unclear. The CDR3 is 17 amino acids. The V gene's germline CDR1 is LNHDA and CDR2 SQIVND (reference sequence). The germline V and J ends were trimmed by 6 bases and 1 base, with 19 bases remaining between them. The CDR3 is CASRPIRMGISGNTIYF. CDR3 nucleotide sequence: TGTGCCAGTAGACCAATTCGTATGGGAATATCTGGAAACACCATATATTTT.

The gene calls are TRBV2 and TRBJ1-2, with D maybe TRBD1 (5 bases). CDR3 size: 14 residues. The V gene's germline CDR1 is SNHLY and CDR2 FYNNEI. Deletions cut 2 bases from V and 0 bases from J, with 7 bases between. The CDR3 sequence is CASSESRANYGYTF. The CDR3 nucleotides read TGTGCCAGCAGTGAATCCAGGGCTAACTATGGCTACACCTTC.

A few counts support this clone. The chain combines TRBV21-1 with TRBJ2-6. TRBV21-1 constitutes a pseudogene. CDR3 length equals 14 residues. The DNA of the CDR3 is TGTGCCAGCAGCTGGGTGCGTGGGGCCAACGTCCTGACTTTC. Translating gives CASSWVRGANVLTF.

This chain uses TRBV6-2 or TRBV6-3 with TRBJ2-1, with 9 bases identical to TRBD2. The CDR3 consists of 16 residues. The V gene's germline CDR1 is MNHEY and CDR2 SVGEGT. Trimming removed 2 bases from V and 7 bases from J; junction bases left unmatched: 9. The CDR3 loop reads CASSYQLGGGENEQFF. The CDR3 DNA sequence: TGTGCCAGCAGTTACCAACTAGGCGGGGGGGAAAATGAGCAGTTCTTC.

This clone was found once. This chain links TRBV16 with TRBJ1-2, with a weak D call TRBD1 (5 bases). V lost 0 bases, J lost 5 bases, and 10 bases lay in between. Germline CDR1 KGHSY, CDR2 FQNENV. The CDR3 runs 14 residues. The CDR3, as DNA: TGTGCCAGCAGCCAATCTCAGGGAGCGTATGGCTACACCTTC. This codes for CASSQSQGAYGYTF.

V is TRBV3-1 (or the pseudogene TRBV3-2) and J is TRBJ1-6; D is ambiguous. The CDR3 runs to 16 residues. The V and J ends lost 1 base and 4 bases respectively, with 11 bases between them. Germline CDR1 and CDR2: LGHDT and YNNKEL (reference sequence). DNA for the CDR3: TGTGCCAGCAGCCAAGGACCGGTGGCTTATAATTCACCCCTCCACTTT. Protein product: CASSQGPVAYNSPLHF.

The chain joins TRBV10-1 to TRBJ2-3; 7 bases map to TRBD2. Trimming removed 4 bases from V and 0 bases from J; junction bases left unmatched: 10. CDR1 WNHNN and CDR2 SYGVQD come from the germline V gene (reference sequence). CDR3 length equals 17 residues. This chain's CDR3 is CASSGGLLALSTDTQYF. DNA of the CDR3: TGCGCCAGCAGTGGCGGCTTACTAGCGCTTAGCACAGATACGCAGTATTTT.

The rearrangement joins TRBV11-2 to TRBJ1-3; 9 positions agree with TRBD1. Germline trimming cut 5 bases from V and 8 bases from J; bases unmatched to any gene: 10. This CDR3 region has 15 residues. The germline V gene encodes CDR1 SGHAT and CDR2 FQNNGV. The CDR3 DNA reads TGTGCCAGCAGCACCCGGGACAGGGTTAAAGACACCATATATTTT. Protein: CASSTRDRVKDTIYF.

The chain uses TRBV7-9 and TRBJ2-7; D not certain. Germline V CDR1 and CDR2: SEHNR, FQNEAQ (reference sequence). The length of the CDR3 is 14 residues. The V gene lost 1 base and the J gene lost 0 bases, with 7 bases spanning the gap. Written as DNA, the CDR3 is TGTGCCAGCAGCTTAGTGCCTAGCTCCTACGAGCAGTACTTC. Translation gives CASSLVPSSYEQYF.

As to this clone: Other DNA sequences in this sample translate to the same CDR3. V gene TRBV28 combines with J gene TRBJ2-3, with D unresolved. Per the germline V gene, CDR1 is MDHEN and CDR2 is SYDVKM. The CDR3 sequence is 13 residues long. V dropped 5 bases and J dropped 0 bases, with 6 bases sitting between them. In DNA form, the CDR3 reads TGTGCCAGCAGTCTCGGTAGCACAGATACGCAGTATTTT. It yields the protein CASSLGSTDTQYF.